These 5 T cell receptor beta chains were sequenced from one sample in a study of blood T cell repertoires in COVID-19. The data were produced by immunoSEQ multiplex PCR, yet TCRdb's version contains in-frame clones alone and is incomplete. Here the sample spans approximately 220,000 clones, 83% being singletons. Sequenced material: PBMCs or T cells enriched from blood (not recorded which). These receptors were taken from a woman aged 50 to 65 who had been exposed to COVID-19.

The rearrangement joins TRBV7-2 to TRBJ1-2; unclear D gene. V lost 5 bases to trimming and J lost 6 bases, with 13 bases between them. Germline V lookup: CDR1 SGHTA, CDR2 FQGNSA. CDR3 length: 13 amino acids. CDR3 amino acids: CASSPELRHGYTF. The CDR3 DNA reads as TGTGCCAGCAGCCCAGAGTTGAGGCATGGCTACACCTTC.

The chain links TRBV11-2 to TRBJ2-7; 8 nucleotides align to TRBD1. V shed 5 bases and J 4 bases; nucleotides not matched to a gene: 13. The CDR3 loop spans 16 amino acids. CDR1 is SGHAT and CDR2 is FQNNGV in the germline V gene. As DNA, the CDR3 is TGTGCCAGCAGCCCCAGAGACTGGACAGGGAGGTACGAGCAGTACTTC. The encoded protein is CASSPRDWTGRYEQYF.

The chain recombines TRBV6-4 with TRBJ1-2; possible D gene TRBD1, 6 bases. Germline V gene sequence: CDR1 MRHNA, CDR2 SNTAGT. V lost 5 bases, J lost 6 bases, and 19 bases lay in between. This CDR3 is 15 amino acids long. This CDR3 is CASSPTPGGDHGYTF. CDR3 sequence (DNA): TGTGCCAGCAGTCCCACCCCGGGGGGCGATCATGGCTACACCTTC.

This clone was counted a few times. The chain joins TRBV4-2 to TRBJ1-1; weak D call: TRBD1 (6 bases). This CDR3 region has 13 residues. The germline V and J ends were trimmed by 3 bases and 10 bases, with 15 bases remaining between them. Germline V gene sequence: CDR1 LGHNA, CDR2 YNFKEQ. The CDR3: CASSQLGGESAFF. The CDR3 region has the DNA TGTGCCAGCAGCCAGCTAGGGGGAGAATCAGCTTTCTTT.

This sequence joins TRBV18 and TRBJ1-3; D ambiguous. This CDR3 spans 16 amino acids. Per the germline V gene, CDR1 is KGHSH and CDR2 is LQKENI. Trimming removed 3 bases at V and 0 bases at J, with 12 bases between. The CDR3 loop reads CASSPGLSGSGNTIYF. The CDR3 DNA follows: TGTGCCAGCTCACCCGGCCTATCGGGCTCTGGAAACACCATATATTTT. The full variable domain, rest sourced from reference TRBV18 and TRBJ1-3, is NAGVMQNPRHLVRRRGQEARLRCSPMKGHSHVYWYRQLPEEGLKFMVYLQKENIIDESGMPKERFSAEFPKEGPSILRIQQVVRGDSAAYFCASSPGLSGSGNTIYFGEGSWLTVV.